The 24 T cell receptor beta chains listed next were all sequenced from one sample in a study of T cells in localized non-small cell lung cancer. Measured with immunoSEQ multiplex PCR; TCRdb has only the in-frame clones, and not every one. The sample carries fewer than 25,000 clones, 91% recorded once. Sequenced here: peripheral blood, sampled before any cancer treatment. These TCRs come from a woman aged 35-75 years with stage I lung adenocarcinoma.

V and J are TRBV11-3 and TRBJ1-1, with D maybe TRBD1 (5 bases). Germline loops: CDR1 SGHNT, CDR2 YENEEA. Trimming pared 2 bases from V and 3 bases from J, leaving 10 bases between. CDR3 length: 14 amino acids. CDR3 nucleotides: TGTGCCAGCAGCTTATTGGTGGGGGACACTGAAGCTTTCTTT. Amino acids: CASSLLVGDTEAFF. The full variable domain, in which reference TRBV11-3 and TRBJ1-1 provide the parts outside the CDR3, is EAGVVQSPRYKIIEKKQPVAFWCNPISGHNTLYWYLQNLGQGPELLIRYENEEAVDDSQLPKDRFSAERLKGVDSTLKIQPAELGDSAVYLCASSLLVGDTEAFFGQGTRLTVV.

The chain's CDR3 is CASSPWGANEKLFF. CDR3 nucleotide sequence: TGTGCCAGCAGTCCCTGGGGGGCTAATGAAAAACTGTTTTTT. The chain joins TRBV27 to TRBJ1-4; a weak D match, TRBD1 (5 bases). Germline lookup yields CDR1 MNHEY and CDR2 SMNVEV (reference sequence). This CDR3 region has 14 residues. V lost 5 bases, J lost 3 bases, and 10 bases lay in between.

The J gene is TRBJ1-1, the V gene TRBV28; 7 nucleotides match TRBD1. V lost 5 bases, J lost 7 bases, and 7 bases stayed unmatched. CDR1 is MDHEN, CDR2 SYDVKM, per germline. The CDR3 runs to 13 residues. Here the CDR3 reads CASSRRDRFEAFF. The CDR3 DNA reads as TGTGCCAGCAGTCGTCGGGACAGATTTGAAGCTTTCTTT.

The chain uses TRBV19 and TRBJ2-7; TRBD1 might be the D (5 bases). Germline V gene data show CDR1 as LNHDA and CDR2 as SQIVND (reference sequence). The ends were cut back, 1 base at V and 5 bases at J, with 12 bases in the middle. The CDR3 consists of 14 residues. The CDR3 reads CASSIASLRDEQYF. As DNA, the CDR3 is TGTGCCAGTAGTATAGCCTCCCTCAGGGACGAGCAGTACTTC.

For the CDR3, the DNA is TGCGCCAGCGGGGGAACGGGACAGCAAGAGACCCAGTACTTC. This codes for CASGGTGQQETQYF. The chain uses TRBV5-1 and TRBJ2-5; TRBD1 matches at 7 bases. This CDR3 is 14 amino acids long. Germline lookup yields CDR1 SGHRS and CDR2 YFSETQ. The V segment lost 7 bases and the J segment 2 bases; nucleotides outside the gene matches: 8.

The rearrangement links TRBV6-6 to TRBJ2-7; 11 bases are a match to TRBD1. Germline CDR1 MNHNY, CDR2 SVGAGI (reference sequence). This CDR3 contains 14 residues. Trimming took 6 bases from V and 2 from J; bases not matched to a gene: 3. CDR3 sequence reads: CASSGTGGTYEQYF. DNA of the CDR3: TGTGCCAGCAGCGGGACAGGGGGAACCTACGAGCAGTACTTC.

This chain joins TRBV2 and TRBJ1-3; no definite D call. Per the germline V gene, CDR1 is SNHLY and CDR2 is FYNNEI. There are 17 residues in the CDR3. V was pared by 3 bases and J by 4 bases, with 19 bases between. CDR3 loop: CASSDRTRLFEGNTIYF. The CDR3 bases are TGTGCCAGCAGTGACCGGACCCGTCTTTTCGAAGGAAACACCATATATTTT.

CDR3 region: CASSFPPNQETQYF. CDR3 nucleotide sequence: TGCGCCAGCAGCTTTCCCCCAAACCAAGAGACCCAGTACTTC. This rearrangement joins TRBV5-1 to TRBJ2-5; D not resolved. Germline CDR1 reads SGHRS; CDR2 reads YFSETQ. V was cut by 2 bases and J by 0 bases, with 8 bases left in between. The CDR3 consists of 14 residues.

The CDR3 spells CSVSTSGRAYNEQFF. DNA for the CDR3: TGCAGCGTTTCAACTAGCGGGAGGGCGTACAATGAGCAGTTCTTC. This sequence joins TRBV29-1 and TRBJ2-1; TRBD2 agrees at 13 bases. CDR3 size: 15 residues. Trimming took 5 bases from V and 4 from J; bases not matched to a gene: 5. Germline V gene data show CDR1 as SQVTM and CDR2 as ANQGSEA.

The CDR3 region is CASSKGSRQGVPYEQYF. In nucleotides, the CDR3 is TGTGCCAGCAGCAAAGGATCACGGCAGGGCGTTCCCTACGAGCAGTACTTC. The chain uses TRBV21-1 and TRBJ2-7; TRBD1, the D gene given by the table, was not confirmed from the DNA. TRBV21-1 corresponds to a pseudogene. This CDR3 contains 17 residues.

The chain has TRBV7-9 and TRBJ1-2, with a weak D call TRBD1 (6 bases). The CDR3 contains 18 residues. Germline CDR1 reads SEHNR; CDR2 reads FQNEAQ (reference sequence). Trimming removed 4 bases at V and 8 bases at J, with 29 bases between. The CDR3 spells CASSSKLAGGGNNHGYTF. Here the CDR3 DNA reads TGTGCCAGCAGCTCTAAACTGGCCGGTGGGGGCAATAATCACGGCTACACCTTC.

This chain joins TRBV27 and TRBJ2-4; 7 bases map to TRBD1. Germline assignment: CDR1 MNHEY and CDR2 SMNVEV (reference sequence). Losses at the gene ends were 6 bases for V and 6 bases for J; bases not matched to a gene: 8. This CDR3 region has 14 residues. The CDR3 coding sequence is TGTGCCAGCAGGGCCGGGACAGATGGAAACATTCAGTACTTC. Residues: CASRAGTDGNIQYF.

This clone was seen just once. CDR3 in DNA: TGTGCCAGCAGCTTCAGGGGAAGGAAGAACACTGAAGCTTTCTTT. Its translation: CASSFRGRKNTEAFF. This chain connects TRBV5-8 to TRBJ1-1; D is perhaps TRBD1 (6 bases). This CDR3 has 15 amino acids. The V gene lost 2 bases and the J gene lost 1 base, with 12 bases spanning the gap. The germline gives CDR1 SGHTS, CDR2 YDEGEE.

CDR3 nucleotide sequence: TGTGCCAGCAGCCAAGGCCCCGGACTAGCGGGAGGATGGGCTAGCACAGATACGCAGTATTTT. This translates into CASSQGPGLAGGWASTDTQYF. The chain is built from TRBV4-2 and TRBJ2-3; TRBD2 matches at 14 bases. CDR1 LGHNA and CDR2 YNFKEQ come from the germline V gene. J was trimmed by 0 bases and V by 1 base; bases with no gene match: 12. The CDR3 contains 21 residues.

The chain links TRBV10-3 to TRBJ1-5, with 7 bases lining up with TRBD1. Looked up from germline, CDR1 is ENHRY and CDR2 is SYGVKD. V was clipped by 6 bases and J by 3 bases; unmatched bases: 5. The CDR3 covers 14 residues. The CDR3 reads CAISGQANNQPQHF. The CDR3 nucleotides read TGTGCCATCAGCGGACAGGCGAACAATCAGCCCCAGCATTTT.

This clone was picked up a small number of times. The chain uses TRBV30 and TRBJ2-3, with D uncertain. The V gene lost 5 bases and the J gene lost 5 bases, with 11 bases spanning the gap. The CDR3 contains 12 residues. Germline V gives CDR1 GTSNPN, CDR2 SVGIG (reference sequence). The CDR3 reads CAWLTAGDTQYF. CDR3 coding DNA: TGTGCCTGGCTTACCGCTGGAGATACGCAGTATTTT.

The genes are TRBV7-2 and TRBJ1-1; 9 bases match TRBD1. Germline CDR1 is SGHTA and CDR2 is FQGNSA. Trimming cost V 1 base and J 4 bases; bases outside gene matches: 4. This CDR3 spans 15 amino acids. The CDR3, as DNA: TGTGCCAGCAGCTTAGGGACAGGGGCGCCCACTGAAGCTTTCTTT. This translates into CASSLGTGAPTEAFF.

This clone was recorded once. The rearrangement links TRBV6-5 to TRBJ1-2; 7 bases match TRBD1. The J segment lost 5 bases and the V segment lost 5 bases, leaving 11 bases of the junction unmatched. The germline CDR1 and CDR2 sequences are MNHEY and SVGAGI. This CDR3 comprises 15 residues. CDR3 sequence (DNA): TGTGCCAGCAGTACCCAGTCAGGGGGGGGATATGGCTACACCTTC. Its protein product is CASSTQSGGGYGYTF.

CDR3: CATSRVPNYGYTF. The CDR3 DNA reads as TGTGCCACCAGCAGAGTTCCAAACTATGGCTACACCTTC. The V call is TRBV15, the J call TRBJ1-2, with D hard to call. Germline V lookup: CDR1 LNHNV, CDR2 YYDKDF (reference sequence). The V end was cut by 1 base, the J end by 2 bases, with 5 bases between. This CDR3 has 13 amino acids.

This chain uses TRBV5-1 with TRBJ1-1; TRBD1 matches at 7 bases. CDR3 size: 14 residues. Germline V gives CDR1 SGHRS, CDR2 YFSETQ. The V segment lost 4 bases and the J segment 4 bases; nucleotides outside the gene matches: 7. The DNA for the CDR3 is TGCGCCAGCAGCCTGGGACAGCGGGGCACTGAAGCTTTCTTT. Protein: CASSLGQRGTEAFF.

CDR3 sequence (DNA): TGTGCCAGCAGCCAAGACCCTCCCCCGGGGCCCCAGCATTTT. This translates into CASSQDPPPGPQHF. The chain couples TRBV14 to TRBJ1-5; D ambiguous. V was trimmed by 0 bases and J by 9 bases, leaving 12 bases between them. The CDR3 has 14 amino acids. The germline CDR1 and CDR2 sequences are SGHDN and FVKESK.

The DNA for the CDR3 is TGCGCCAGCAGCTTGGCCATGTGGGAGAACACTGAAGCTTTCTTT. It translates to CASSLAMWENTEAFF. The gene calls are TRBV5-1 and TRBJ1-1; no reliable D call. Germline V CDR1 and CDR2: SGHRS, YFSETQ. V lost 0 bases and J 1 base, leaving 10 bases between the germline ends. This CDR3 comprises 15 residues. The variable domain in full, completed from reference TRBV5-1 and TRBJ1-1, reads KAGVTQTPRYLIKTRGQQVTLSCSPISGHRSVSWYQQTPGQGLQFLFEYFSETQRNKGNFPGRFSGRQFSNSRSEMNVSTLELGDSALYLCASSLAMWENTEAFFGQGTRLTVV.

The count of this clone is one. The CDR3 sequence is CASIPQFGQGAKDGYTF. CDR3 DNA: TGTGCCAGCATCCCTCAGTTCGGACAGGGAGCAAAAGATGGCTACACCTTC. The chain carries TRBV5-4 and TRBJ1-2; 8 nucleotides line up with TRBD1. This CDR3 is built from 17 residues. The V gene's germline CDR1 is SGHNT and CDR2 YYREEE (reference sequence). V gave up 6 bases and J gave up 6 bases; unmatched junction bases: 19.

The CDR3 here is CASSFKGTNTEAFF. The CDR3 nucleotides are TGTGCCAGCAGCTTTAAAGGGACGAACACTGAAGCTTTCTTT. The chain employs TRBV11-3 and TRBJ1-1, with a weak D call TRBD1 (5 bases). The CDR3 totals 14 residues. The germline gives CDR1 SGHNT, CDR2 YENEEA. Trimming removed 3 bases at V and 1 base at J, with 9 bases between.